The text below deals with one T cell receptor beta chain. Data came from immunoSEQ multiplex PCR; TCRdb stores just in-frame clones and leaves some out. The table records 40,000 or so clones, roughly 80% of them present only once. This record belongs to a study of blood T cell repertoires in COVID-19. Study background: Specimens from acute and convalescent COVID-19 originated in the United States, Italy and Spain. T cells, B-cell-depleted T cells, or PBMCs provided the cDNA or gDNA that served as material.

Germline assignment: CDR1 SEHNR and CDR2 FQNEAQ (reference sequence). This CDR3 comprises 18 residues. With V trimmed by 0 bases and J by 5 bases, 13 bases remained unmatched. The genes are TRBV7-9 and TRBJ2-5, with TRBD2 matching 9 bases. Sequencing used peripheral blood. The clonotype was recovered from a woman in her seventies with acute or convalescent COVID-19. CDR3 nucleotide sequence: TGTGCCAGCAGCTTAGCTATTGGAGCGGGGGGCCTTGGGGAGACCCAGTACTTC. Protein product: CASSLAIGAGGLGETQYF.